The 31 T cell receptor beta chains given below trace back to one sample, sequenced in a study of PD-L1 blockade in urothelial cancer. TCRdb's table, derived via immunoSEQ multiplex PCR, lists solely in-frame clones and lacks some. The sample lists roughly 56,000 clones; roughly 82% were seen once. Source: PBMCs, taken around atezolizumab (anti-PD-L1) treatment. These receptors all stem from a man between 65 and 85 years old with urothelial cancer.

The J gene is TRBJ1-4, the V gene TRBV29-1; D uncertain. The CDR3 contains 13 residues. V lost 4 bases, J lost 0 bases, and 6 bases lay in between. Germline V lookup: CDR1 SQVTM, CDR2 ANQGSEA. CDR3 protein: CSVGSATNEKLFF. The CDR3 DNA follows: TGCAGCGTTGGGTCAGCAACTAATGAAAAACTGTTTTTT.

This clone was found a few times. V usage is TRBV7-9 and J usage is TRBJ1-1; possible D gene TRBD1, 6 bases. There are 14 residues in the CDR3. Germline assignment: CDR1 SEHNR and CDR2 FQNEAQ (reference sequence). Trimming removed 2 bases at V and 0 bases at J, with 7 bases between. The CDR3 sequence is CASSLRGLNTEAFF. DNA of the CDR3: TGTGCCAGCAGCTTAAGGGGGTTGAACACTGAAGCTTTCTTT.

The gene calls are TRBV15 and TRBJ2-7, with D perhaps TRBD1 (6 bases). With 0 bases removed from V and 3 bases from J, the gap between germline ends came to 12 bases. This CDR3 has 15 residues. Germline values: CDR1 LNHNV, CDR2 YYDKDF (reference sequence). The CDR3 loop reads CATSRDGQPNYEQYF. The CDR3 DNA follows: TGTGCCACCAGCAGAGATGGACAGCCTAACTACGAGCAGTACTTC. The whole variable domain, filled in from reference TRBV15 and TRBJ2-7, reads DAMVIQNPRYQVTQFGKPVTLSCSQTLNHNVMYWYQQKSSQAPKLLFHYYDKDFNNEADTPDNFQSRRPNTSFCFLDIRSPGLGDTAMYLCATSRDGQPNYEQYFGPGTRLTVT.

The genes are TRBV30 and TRBJ1-2; no firm D call. The CDR3 totals 13 residues. Germline V gives CDR1 GTSNPN, CDR2 SVGIG (reference sequence). Between the trimmed V and J ends, which lost 0 bases and 5 bases, there was a span of 10 bases. The CDR3 reads CAWSVTRSYGYTF. The CDR3, as DNA: TGTGCCTGGAGTGTAACCCGGTCGTATGGCTACACCTTC.

Only a few counts were recorded for this clone. The chain couples TRBV27 to TRBJ2-1; 10 bases align to TRBD2. The CDR3 is 17 amino acids. The V segment lost 7 bases and the J segment 3 bases; nucleotides outside the gene matches: 12. Looked up from germline, CDR1 is MNHEY and CDR2 is SMNVEV (reference sequence). The CDR3 sequence is CASTSPSLAGVYNEQFF. Here the CDR3 DNA reads TGTGCCAGCACCTCCCCCTCCCTAGCGGGAGTCTACAATGAGCAGTTCTTC.

The rearrangement uses TRBV27 and TRBJ2-1; the D gene is possibly TRBD1 (5 bases). Trimming shortened V by 5 bases and J by 7 bases, and 9 bases separated the two germline ends. CDR3 length: 12 amino acids. Germline assignment: CDR1 MNHEY and CDR2 SMNVEV (reference sequence). This CDR3 reads CASSEGVNEQFF. The CDR3 DNA sequence: TGTGCCAGCAGTGAAGGGGTAAATGAGCAGTTCTTC.

This chain joins TRBV27 and TRBJ1-2; D perhaps matches TRBD1 (6 bases). The germline CDR1 and CDR2 sequences are MNHEY and SMNVEV (reference sequence). V gave up 2 bases and J gave up 8 bases, with 15 bases separating them. CDR3 length: 14 amino acids. CDR3 coding DNA: TGTGCCAGCAGTTTAAAGGTGGGGGCCTGGGGCTACACCTTC. Its translation: CASSLKVGAWGYTF.

This clone has a handful of counts. The V call is TRBV9, the J call TRBJ1-4; 8 nucleotides agree with TRBD1. Trimming removed 4 bases from V and 0 bases from J; junction bases left unmatched: 5. The CDR3 is 16 amino acids. Germline loops: CDR1 SGDLS, CDR2 YYNGEE. The CDR3 bases are TGTGCCAGCAGCTTCGCAGGGGGCGCAACTAATGAAAAACTGTTTTTT. As protein: CASSFAGGATNEKLFF.

The chain is built from TRBV20-1 and TRBJ1-1, with D unclear. V shed 5 bases and J shed 3 bases, with 7 bases lying between them. CDR1 is DFQATT and CDR2 is SNEGSKA in the germline V gene (reference sequence). The CDR3 contains 11 residues. This CDR3 is CSAPRDTEAFF. The CDR3 DNA reads TGCAGTGCTCCCCGCGACACTGAAGCTTTCTTT.

Only one count was recorded for this clone. V gene TRBV6-1 combines with J gene TRBJ1-2; D call uncertain. V lost 6 bases, J lost 8 bases, and 22 bases lay in between. Germline lookup yields CDR1 MNHNS and CDR2 SASEGT. The CDR3 has 15 residues. CDR3 loop: CASRMSGREFAGYTF. The CDR3 bases are TGTGCCAGCAGAATGTCTGGGAGAGAATTTGCCGGCTACACCTTC.

The chain recombines TRBV10-2 with TRBJ2-5; 9 bases are a match to TRBD2. With 10 bases clipped from V and 5 bases from J, the junction kept 8 bases outside the gene matches. The CDR3 sequence is 13 residues long. The germline V gene has CDR1 WSHSY and CDR2 SAAADI. CDR3 coding DNA: TGCGCCACCCTTAGCGGGAGCTGGGAGACCCAGTACTTC. Residues: CATLSGSWETQYF.

The chain has TRBV27 and TRBJ1-4, with TRBD1 matching over 10 bases. The length of the CDR3 is 15 residues. Germline CDR1 and CDR2: MNHEY and SMNVEV (reference sequence). The trim removed 0 bases at V and 12 bases at J, leaving 7 bases unmatched. The CDR3 bases are TGTGCCAGCAGTTTATCCCGACAGGGGGCGAAAGAACTGTTTTTT. As protein: CASSLSRQGAKELFF.

This clone showed up just once. The genes are TRBV29-1 and TRBJ2-3; D gene uncertain. The CDR3 consists of 12 residues. The germline V and J ends were trimmed by 5 bases and 0 bases, with 6 bases remaining between them. The germline CDR1 and CDR2 sequences are SQVTM and ANQGSEA. CDR3: CSVSSSTDTQYF. The CDR3 nucleotides are TGCAGCGTTAGCTCCAGCACAGATACGCAGTATTTT.

As to this clone: The same CDR3 can be traced to other DNA sequences in this sample. The gene calls are TRBV7-2 and TRBJ2-7, with D possibly matching TRBD1 (6 bases). The CDR3 has 14 amino acids. V lost 3 bases and J lost 1, with 10 bases in between. Per germline, CDR1 SGHTA and CDR2 FQGNSA. The CDR3 DNA reads TGTGCCAGCAGCTTTCGGACAGCGTCCTACGAGCAGTACTTC. This gives the protein CASSFRTASYEQYF.

This sequence joins TRBV12-5 and TRBJ2-1, with D possibly TRBD2 on 5 matching bases. The germline V gene encodes CDR1 LGHNT and CDR2 FRNRAP. Trimming took off 3 bases at V and 10 bases at J, with 7 bases between the two ends. This CDR3 spans 11 amino acids. CDR3 in amino acids: CASGLLVEQFF. The CDR3 nucleotides are TGTGCTAGTGGTTTACTAGTCGAGCAGTTCTTC.

The chain uses TRBV19 and TRBJ1-4; a possible D gene is TRBD1 (6 bases). The CDR3 consists of 17 residues. Trimming took off 8 bases at V and 0 bases at J, with 19 bases between the two ends. Per the germline V gene, CDR1 is LNHDA and CDR2 is SQIVND (reference sequence). The CDR3 protein is CASGGPRQAATNEKLFF. The CDR3 bases are TGTGCCAGTGGGGGCCCAAGGCAGGCTGCAACTAATGAAAAACTGTTTTTT.

The chain combines TRBV6-5 with TRBJ2-7, with TRBD2 identical over 11 bases. Germline assignment: CDR1 MNHEY and CDR2 SVGAGI. V gave up 4 bases and J gave up 2 bases; unmatched junction bases: 4. The CDR3 length is 15 residues. This CDR3 is CASSSGTSGTYEQYF. The CDR3 nucleotides read TGTGCCAGCAGTTCGGGGACTAGCGGCACCTACGAGCAGTACTTC.

The chain employs TRBV6-5 and TRBJ2-3, with D hard to call. V was clipped by 5 bases and J by 4 bases, with 13 bases between them. Germline assignment: CDR1 MNHEY and CDR2 SVGAGI. The CDR3 is 14 amino acids. CDR3 DNA: TGTGCCAGCAGTCTTAGCACTTGGCCAGATACGCAGTATTTT. Residues: CASSLSTWPDTQYF.

The chain links TRBV27 to TRBJ1-1, with D possibly matching TRBD1 (6 bases). Trimming took off 0 bases at V and 7 bases at J, with 18 bases between the two ends. This CDR3 is built from 16 residues. CDR1 is MNHEY and CDR2 is SMNVEV in the germline V gene (reference sequence). The CDR3 DNA reads as TGTGCCAGCAGTTTATCCGTTCGGAACAGGGATGGTGAAGCTTTCTTT. Protein sequence: CASSLSVRNRDGEAFF.

This chain links TRBV30 with TRBJ1-1; TRBD1 matches 10 bases. V lost 5 bases, J lost 6 bases, and 3 bases stayed unmatched. Germline lookup yields CDR1 GTSNPN and CDR2 SVGIG (reference sequence). The CDR3 spans 12 residues. The CDR3 sequence: CAWGTGDSEAFF. The CDR3 nucleotides read TGTGCCTGGGGGACAGGGGATTCTGAAGCTTTCTTT.

The count of this clone is one. The V call is TRBV6-7, the J call TRBJ2-3; 7 nucleotides align to TRBD1. TRBV6-7 is sorted into the ORF group, with uncertain function. J was trimmed by 2 bases and V by 11 bases; bases with no gene match: 7. This CDR3 is built from 13 residues. The CDR3 region has the DNA TGTGCCGGAGGACAGGCATTCACAGATACGCAGTATTTT. Its protein product is CAGGQAFTDTQYF.

This clone was counted between two and nine times. The V and J genes are TRBV30 and TRBJ2-3, with 10 bases fitting TRBD2. Germline V gene lookup returns CDR1 GTSNPN and CDR2 SVGIG (reference sequence). This CDR3 contains 16 residues. Trimming at V came to 2 bases and at J to 3 bases, leaving 8 bases not matched to a gene. The chain's CDR3 is CAWSPKGLAKTDTQYF. CDR3 nucleotides: TGTGCCTGGAGTCCCAAGGGACTAGCGAAAACAGATACGCAGTATTTT.

This clone appeared once. The rearrangement links TRBV4-1 to TRBJ2-5, with 9 nucleotides matching TRBD2. This CDR3 has 16 residues. Germline V lookup: CDR1 MGHRA, CDR2 YSYEKL. V shed 0 bases and J 5 bases; nucleotides not matched to a gene: 7. In nucleotides, the CDR3 is TGCGCCAGCAGCCAAGATCGGGCGGGAGGGCTTGAGACCCAGTACTTC. It encodes CASSQDRAGGLETQYF.

This clone was counted only a few times. V and J are TRBV5-1 and TRBJ1-1; D gene uncertain. Germline loops: CDR1 SGHRS, CDR2 YFSETQ. V lost 4 bases, J lost 2 bases, and 9 bases lay in between. This CDR3 is 13 amino acids long. This CDR3 reads CASSRQENTEAFF. Here the CDR3 DNA reads TGCGCCAGCAGCCGTCAGGAAAACACTGAAGCTTTCTTT.

The chain joins TRBV11-2 to TRBJ1-3, with D uncertain. CDR3 length: 14 amino acids. Trimming left V 0 bases short and J 2 bases short, with 5 bases between. Germline lookup yields CDR1 SGHAT and CDR2 FQNNGV. For the CDR3, the DNA is TGTGCCAGCAGCTTAGACGGAGCTGGAAACACCATATATTTT. Encoded protein: CASSLDGAGNTIYF.

The rearrangement joins TRBV19 to TRBJ2-2; 14 bases are shared with TRBD2. The CDR3 sequence is 18 residues long. CDR1 is LNHDA and CDR2 is SQIVND in the germline V gene (reference sequence). J was trimmed by 4 bases and V by 4 bases; bases with no gene match: 8. CDR3 DNA: TGTGCCAGTAGTAAACCCGGGACTAGCGGGAGCTCCACCGGGGAGCTGTTTTTT. It is translated as CASSKPGTSGSSTGELFF. Using reference TRBV19 and TRBJ2-2 for the parts outside the CDR3, the full variable domain is DGGITQSPKYLFRKEGQNVTLSCEQNLNHDAMYWYRQDPGQGLRLIYYSQIVNDFQKGDIAEGYSVSREKKESFPLTVTSAQKNPTAFYLCASSKPGTSGSSTGELFFGEGSRLTVL.

About this clone: At one end the junction does not follow the germline gene, possibly because of a read error. J is TRBJ2-5 and V is TRBV5-1, with 12 bases that match TRBD2. CDR3 length: 17 amino acids. Germline CDR1 is SGHRS and CDR2 is YFSETQ. The CDR3 DNA is TGCGTCAGCAGCCCGAGACTAGCGGGAGAGTTTGGAGAGACCCAGTACTTC. This encodes CVSSPRLAGEFGETQYF.

V gene TRBV28 combines with J gene TRBJ2-7; D may be TRBD1 (6 bases). Germline values: CDR1 MDHEN, CDR2 SYDVKM. V lost 7 bases and J lost 3, with 7 bases in between. The CDR3 sequence is 11 residues long. The CDR3 region has the DNA TGTGCCAGCATGACAGGCTACGAGCAGTACTTC. The encoded protein is CASMTGYEQYF.

J is TRBJ2-2 and V is TRBV5-1; D is possibly TRBD2 (5 bases). Trimming took off 1 base at V and 3 bases at J, with 13 bases between the two ends. The CDR3 totals 16 residues. CDR1 SGHRS and CDR2 YFSETQ come from the germline V gene. CDR3 in amino acids: CASSLIMAGDTGELFF. In nucleotides, the CDR3 is TGCGCCAGCAGCTTGATAATGGCCGGGGACACCGGGGAGCTGTTTTTT.

V gene TRBV6-1 combines with J gene TRBJ2-7, with 8 bases matching TRBD1. The CDR3 contains 14 residues. The germline V gene has CDR1 MNHNS and CDR2 SASEGT. The V and J ends lost 4 bases and 1 base, in that order; junction bases with no gene match: 3. The CDR3 bases are TGTGCCAGCAGTGGGACAGGGAAGTCCTACGAGCAGTACTTC. Translating gives CASSGTGKSYEQYF.

The chain couples TRBV19 to TRBJ2-3; 7 bases align to TRBD1. V shed 5 bases and J 1 base; nucleotides not matched to a gene: 6. Germline lookup yields CDR1 LNHDA and CDR2 SQIVND (reference sequence). CDR3 length equals 15 residues. The CDR3 sequence: CASSPPGQRTDTQYF. The CDR3 DNA reads as TGTGCCAGTAGTCCACCGGGACAGCGCACAGATACGCAGTATTTT.